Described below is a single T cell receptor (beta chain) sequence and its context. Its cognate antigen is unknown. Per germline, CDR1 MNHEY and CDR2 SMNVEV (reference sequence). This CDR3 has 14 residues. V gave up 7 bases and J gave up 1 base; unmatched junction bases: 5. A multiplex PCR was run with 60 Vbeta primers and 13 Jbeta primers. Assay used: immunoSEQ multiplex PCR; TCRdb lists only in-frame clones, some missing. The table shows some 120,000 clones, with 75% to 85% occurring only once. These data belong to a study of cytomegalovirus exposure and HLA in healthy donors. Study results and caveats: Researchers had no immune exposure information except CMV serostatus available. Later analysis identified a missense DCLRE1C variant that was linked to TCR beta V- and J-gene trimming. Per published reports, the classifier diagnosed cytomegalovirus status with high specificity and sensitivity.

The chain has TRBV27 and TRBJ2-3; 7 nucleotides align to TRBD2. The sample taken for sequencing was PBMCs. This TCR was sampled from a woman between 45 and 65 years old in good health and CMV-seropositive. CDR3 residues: CASNLAGGTDTQYF. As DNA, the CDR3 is TGTGCCAGCAATCTCGCGGGGGGCACAGATACGCAGTATTTT.